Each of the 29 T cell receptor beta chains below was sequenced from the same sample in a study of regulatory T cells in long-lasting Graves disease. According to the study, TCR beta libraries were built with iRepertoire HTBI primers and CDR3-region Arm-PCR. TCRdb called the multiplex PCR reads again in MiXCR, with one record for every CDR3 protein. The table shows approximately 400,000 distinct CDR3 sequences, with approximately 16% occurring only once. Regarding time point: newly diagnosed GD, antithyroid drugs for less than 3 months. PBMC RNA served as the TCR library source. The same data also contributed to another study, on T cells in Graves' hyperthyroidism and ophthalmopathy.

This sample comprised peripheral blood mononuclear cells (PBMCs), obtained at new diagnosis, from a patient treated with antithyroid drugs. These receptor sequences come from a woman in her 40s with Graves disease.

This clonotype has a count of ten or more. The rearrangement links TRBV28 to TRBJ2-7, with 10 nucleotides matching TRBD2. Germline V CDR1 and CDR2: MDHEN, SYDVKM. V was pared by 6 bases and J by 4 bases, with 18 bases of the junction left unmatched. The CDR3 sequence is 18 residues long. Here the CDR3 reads CASSSFSRGLAGVYEQYF. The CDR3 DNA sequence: TGTGCCAGCAGCAGTTTTAGTCGGGGTCTAGCGGGAGTATACGAGCAGTACTTC. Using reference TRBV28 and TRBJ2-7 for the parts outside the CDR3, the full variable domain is DVKVTQSSRYLVKRTGEKVFLECVQDMDHENMFWYRQDPGLGLRLIYFSYDVKMKEKGDIPEGYSVSREKKERFSLILESASTNQTSMYLCASSSFSRGLAGVYEQYFGPGTRLTVT.

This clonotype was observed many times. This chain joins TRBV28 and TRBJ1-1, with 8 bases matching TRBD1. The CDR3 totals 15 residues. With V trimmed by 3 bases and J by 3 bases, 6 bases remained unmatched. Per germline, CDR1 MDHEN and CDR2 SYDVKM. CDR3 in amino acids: CASSLPGGEDTEAFF. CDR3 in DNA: TGTGCCAGCAGTTTGCCAGGGGGCGAGGACACTGAAGCTTTCTTT.

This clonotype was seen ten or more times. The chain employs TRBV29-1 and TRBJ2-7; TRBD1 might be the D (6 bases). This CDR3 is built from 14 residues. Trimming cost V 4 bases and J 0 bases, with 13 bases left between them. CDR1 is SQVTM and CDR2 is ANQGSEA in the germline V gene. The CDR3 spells CSVVPRGNSYEQYF. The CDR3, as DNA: TGCAGCGTTGTTCCCAGGGGAAACTCCTACGAGCAGTACTTC.

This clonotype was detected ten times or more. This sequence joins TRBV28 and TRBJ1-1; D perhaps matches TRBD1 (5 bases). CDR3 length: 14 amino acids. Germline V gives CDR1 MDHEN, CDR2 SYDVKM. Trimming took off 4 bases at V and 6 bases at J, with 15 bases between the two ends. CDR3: CASSSSPLGPEAFF. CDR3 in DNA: TGTGCCAGCAGTTCCTCCCCCCTGGGACCTGAAGCTTTCTTT.

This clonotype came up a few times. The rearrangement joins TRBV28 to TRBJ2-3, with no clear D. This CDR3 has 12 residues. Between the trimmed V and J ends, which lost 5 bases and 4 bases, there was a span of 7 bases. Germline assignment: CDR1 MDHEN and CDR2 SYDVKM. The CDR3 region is CASSTSPDTQYF. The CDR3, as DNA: TGTGCCAGCAGTACCTCACCAGATACGCAGTATTTT. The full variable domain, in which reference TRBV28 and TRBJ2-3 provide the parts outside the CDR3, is DVKVTQSSRYLVKRTGEKVFLECVQDMDHENMFWYRQDPGLGLRLIYFSYDVKMKEKGDIPEGYSVSREKKERFSLILESASTNQTSMYLCASSTSPDTQYFGPGTRLTVL.

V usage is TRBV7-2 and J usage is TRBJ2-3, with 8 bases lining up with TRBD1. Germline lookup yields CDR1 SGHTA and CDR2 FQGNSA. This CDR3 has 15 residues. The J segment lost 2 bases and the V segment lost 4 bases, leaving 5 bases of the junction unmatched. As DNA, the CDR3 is TGTGCCAGCAGCTCGAGGACAGGGACCACAGATACGCAGTATTTT. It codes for CASSSRTGTTDTQYF. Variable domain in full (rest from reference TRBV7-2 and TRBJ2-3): GAGVSQSPSNKVTEKGKDVELRCDPISGHTALYWYRQSLGQGLEFLIYFQGNSAPDKSGLPSDRFSAERTGGSVSTLTIQRTQQEDSAVYLCASSSRTGTTDTQYFGPGTRLTVL.

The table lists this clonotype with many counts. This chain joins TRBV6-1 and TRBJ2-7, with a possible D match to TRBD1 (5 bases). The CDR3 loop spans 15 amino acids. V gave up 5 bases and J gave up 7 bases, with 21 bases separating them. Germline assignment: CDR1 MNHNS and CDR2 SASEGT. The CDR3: CASSRGRAFLREQYF. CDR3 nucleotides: TGTGCCAGCAGTCGAGGCAGGGCTTTCCTCAGGGAGCAGTACTTC.

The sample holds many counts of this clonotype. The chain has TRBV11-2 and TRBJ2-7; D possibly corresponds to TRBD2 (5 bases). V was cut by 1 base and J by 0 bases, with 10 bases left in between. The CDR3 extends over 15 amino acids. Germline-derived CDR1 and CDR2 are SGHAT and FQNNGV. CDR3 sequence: CASSLAGGFSYEQYF. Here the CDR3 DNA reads TGTGCCAGCAGCTTAGCAGGCGGGTTCTCCTACGAGCAGTACTTC.

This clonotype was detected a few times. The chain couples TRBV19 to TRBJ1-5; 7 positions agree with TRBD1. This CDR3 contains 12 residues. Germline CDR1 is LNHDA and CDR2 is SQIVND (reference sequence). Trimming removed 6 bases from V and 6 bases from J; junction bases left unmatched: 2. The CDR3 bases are TGTGCCAGTAGGGACAGGTCTCAGCCCCAGCATTTT. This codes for CASRDRSQPQHF.

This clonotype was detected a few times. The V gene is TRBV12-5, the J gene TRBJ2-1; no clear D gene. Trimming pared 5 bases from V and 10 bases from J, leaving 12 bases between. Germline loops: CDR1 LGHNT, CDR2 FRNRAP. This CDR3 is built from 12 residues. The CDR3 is CASGGVREEQFF. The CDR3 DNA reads TGTGCTAGTGGTGGGGTGAGAGAGGAGCAGTTCTTC.

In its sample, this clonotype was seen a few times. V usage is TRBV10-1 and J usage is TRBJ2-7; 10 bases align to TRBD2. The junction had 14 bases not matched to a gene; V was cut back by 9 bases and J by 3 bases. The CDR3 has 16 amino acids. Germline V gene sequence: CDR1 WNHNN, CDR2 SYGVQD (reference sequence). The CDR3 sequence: CARKQGTGTSVYEQYF. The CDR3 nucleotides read TGCGCCAGAAAACAGGGTACCGGGACTAGCGTCTACGAGCAGTACTTC.

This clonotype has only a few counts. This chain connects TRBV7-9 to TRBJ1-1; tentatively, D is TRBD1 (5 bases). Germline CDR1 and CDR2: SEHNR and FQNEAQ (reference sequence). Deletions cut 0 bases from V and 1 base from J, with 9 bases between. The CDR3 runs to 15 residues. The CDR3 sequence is CASSLARTGNTEAFF. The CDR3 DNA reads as TGTGCCAGCAGCTTAGCAAGAACAGGGAACACTGAAGCTTTCTTT. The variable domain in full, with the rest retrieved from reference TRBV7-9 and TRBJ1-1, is DTGVSQNPRHKITKRGQNVTFRCDPISEHNRLYWYRQTLGQGPEFLTYFQNEAQLEKSRLLSDRFSAERPKGSFSTLEIQRTEQGDSAMYLCASSLARTGNTEAFFGQGTRLTVV.

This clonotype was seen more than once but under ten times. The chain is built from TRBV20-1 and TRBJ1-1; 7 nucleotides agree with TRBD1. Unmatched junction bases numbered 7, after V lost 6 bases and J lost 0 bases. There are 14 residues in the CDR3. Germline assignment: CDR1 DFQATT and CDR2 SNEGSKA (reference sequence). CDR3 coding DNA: TGCAGTGCGAGACAGGGCGGGGTGAACACTGAAGCTTTCTTT. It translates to CSARQGGVNTEAFF.

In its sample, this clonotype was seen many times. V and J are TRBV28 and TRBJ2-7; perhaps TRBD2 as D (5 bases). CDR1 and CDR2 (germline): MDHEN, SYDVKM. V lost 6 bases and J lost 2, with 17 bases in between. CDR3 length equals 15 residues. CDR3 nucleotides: TGTGCCAGCAGCATAACGACGGGGAGAACCTACGAGCAGTACTTC. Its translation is CASSITTGRTYEQYF.

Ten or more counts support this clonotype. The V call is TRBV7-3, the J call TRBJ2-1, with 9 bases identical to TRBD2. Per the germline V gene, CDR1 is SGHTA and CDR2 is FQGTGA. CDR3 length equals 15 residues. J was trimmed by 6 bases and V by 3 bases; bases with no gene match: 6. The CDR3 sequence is CASSFSGSSGNEQFF. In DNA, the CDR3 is TGTGCCAGCAGCTTTAGCGGGAGTAGCGGCAATGAGCAGTTCTTC.

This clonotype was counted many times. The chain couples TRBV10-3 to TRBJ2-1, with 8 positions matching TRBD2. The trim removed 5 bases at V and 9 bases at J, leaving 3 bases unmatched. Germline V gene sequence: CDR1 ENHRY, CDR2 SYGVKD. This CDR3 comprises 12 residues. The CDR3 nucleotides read TGTGCCATCAGTCCGGGAGGGAGTGAGCAGTTCTTC. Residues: CAISPGGSEQFF.

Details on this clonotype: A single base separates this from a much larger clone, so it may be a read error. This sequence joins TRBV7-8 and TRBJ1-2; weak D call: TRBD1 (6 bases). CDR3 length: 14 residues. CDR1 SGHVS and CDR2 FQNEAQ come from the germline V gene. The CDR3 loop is CASSLRSGAGGYAF. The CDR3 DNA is TGTGCCAGCAGCTTAAGATCGGGGGCGGGGGGCTACGCCTTC.

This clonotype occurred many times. CDR3 DNA: TGTGCCAGCAGTACATTTTTTTTGTCTAGCACAGATACGCAGTATTTT. It encodes CASSTFFLSSTDTQYF. The V gene is TRBV6-2 or TRBV6-3, the J gene TRBJ2-3; D is uncertain. CDR1 is MNHEY, CDR2 SVGEGT, per germline. V lost 5 bases and J 0 bases, leaving 15 bases between the germline ends. CDR3 size: 16 residues.

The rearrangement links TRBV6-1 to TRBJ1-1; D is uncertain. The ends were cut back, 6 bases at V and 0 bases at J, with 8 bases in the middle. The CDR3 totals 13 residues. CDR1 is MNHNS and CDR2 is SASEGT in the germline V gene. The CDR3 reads CASRETVNTEAFF. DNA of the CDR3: TGTGCCAGCAGAGAGACCGTGAACACTGAAGCTTTCTTT.

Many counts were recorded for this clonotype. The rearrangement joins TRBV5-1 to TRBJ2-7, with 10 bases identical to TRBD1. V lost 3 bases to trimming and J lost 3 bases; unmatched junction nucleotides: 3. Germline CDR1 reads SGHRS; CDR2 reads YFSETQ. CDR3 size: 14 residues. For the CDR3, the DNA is TGCGCCAGCAGCTCCGGGGACAGGGGCTACGAGCAGTACTTC. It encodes CASSSGDRGYEQYF. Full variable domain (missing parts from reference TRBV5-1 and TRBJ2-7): KAGVTQTPRYLIKTRGQQVTLSCSPISGHRSVSWYQQTPGQGLQFLFEYFSETQRNKGNFPGRFSGRQFSNSRSEMNVSTLELGDSALYLCASSSGDRGYEQYFGPGTRLTVT.

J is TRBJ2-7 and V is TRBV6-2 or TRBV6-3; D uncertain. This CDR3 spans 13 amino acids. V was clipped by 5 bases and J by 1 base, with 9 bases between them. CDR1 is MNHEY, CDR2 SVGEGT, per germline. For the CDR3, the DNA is TGTGCCAGCAGTCATACCAATTCCTACGAGCAGTACTTC. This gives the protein CASSHTNSYEQYF.

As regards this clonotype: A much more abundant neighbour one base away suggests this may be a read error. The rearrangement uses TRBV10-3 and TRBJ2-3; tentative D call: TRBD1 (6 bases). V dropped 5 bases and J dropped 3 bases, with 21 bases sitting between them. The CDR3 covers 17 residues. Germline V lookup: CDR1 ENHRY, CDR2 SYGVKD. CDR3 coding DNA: TGTGCCATCAGTTCCGCTCTTGTCAGGGGCTATACAGATACGCAGTATTTT. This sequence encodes CAISSALVRGYTDTQYF.

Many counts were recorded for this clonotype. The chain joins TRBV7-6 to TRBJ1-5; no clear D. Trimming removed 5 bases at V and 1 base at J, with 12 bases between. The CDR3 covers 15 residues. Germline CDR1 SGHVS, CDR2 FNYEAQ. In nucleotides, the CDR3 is TGTGCCAGCAGCCCCACGGCGTGGAGCAATCAGCCCCAGCATTTT. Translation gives CASSPTAWSNQPQHF.

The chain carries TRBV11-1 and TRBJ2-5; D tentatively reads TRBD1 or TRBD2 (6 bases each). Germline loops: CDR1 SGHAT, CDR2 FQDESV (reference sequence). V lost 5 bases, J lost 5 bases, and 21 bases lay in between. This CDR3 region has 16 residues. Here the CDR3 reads CASSLQPATGRETQYF. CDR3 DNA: TGTGCCAGCAGCCTCCAACCTGCAACAGGGAGGGAGACCCAGTACTTC.

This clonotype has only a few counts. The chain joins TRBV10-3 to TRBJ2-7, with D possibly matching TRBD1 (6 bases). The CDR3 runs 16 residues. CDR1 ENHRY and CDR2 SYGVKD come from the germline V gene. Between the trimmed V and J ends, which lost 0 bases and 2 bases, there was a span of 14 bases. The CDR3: CAISESKTGFTYEQYF. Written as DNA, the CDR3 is TGTGCCATCAGTGAGTCAAAAACAGGGTTTACCTACGAGCAGTACTTC.

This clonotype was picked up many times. The CDR3 DNA follows: TGTGCCAGCAGTCCCTACCGGAGGGATACGCAGTATTTT. Protein sequence: CASSPYRRDTQYF. V is TRBV12-3 or TRBV12-4 and J is TRBJ2-3, with D tentatively TRBD2 (5 bases). The length of the CDR3 is 13 residues. The V and J ends lost 5 bases and 6 bases respectively, with 12 bases between them.

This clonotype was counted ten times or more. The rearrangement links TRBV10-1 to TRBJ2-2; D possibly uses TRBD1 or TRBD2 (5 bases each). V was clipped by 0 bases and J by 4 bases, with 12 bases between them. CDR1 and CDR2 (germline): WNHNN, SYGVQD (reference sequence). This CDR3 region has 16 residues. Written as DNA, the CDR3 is TGCGCCAGCAGTGAGTCGAGAGGGGTCGGCACCGGGGAGCTGTTTTTT. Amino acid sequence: CASSESRGVGTGELFF.

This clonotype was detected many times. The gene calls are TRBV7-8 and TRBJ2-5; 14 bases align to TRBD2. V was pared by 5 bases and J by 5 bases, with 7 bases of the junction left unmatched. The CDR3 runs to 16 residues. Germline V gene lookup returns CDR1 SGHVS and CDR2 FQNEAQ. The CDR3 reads CASSPQGLAGVETQYF. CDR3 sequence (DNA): TGTGCCAGCAGCCCCCAGGGACTAGCGGGAGTTGAGACCCAGTACTTC.

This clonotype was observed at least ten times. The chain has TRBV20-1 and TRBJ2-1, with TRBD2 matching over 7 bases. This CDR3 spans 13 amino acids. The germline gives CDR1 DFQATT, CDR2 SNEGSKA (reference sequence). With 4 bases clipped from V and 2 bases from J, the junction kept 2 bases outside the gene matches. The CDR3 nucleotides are TGCAGTGCTAATCGGGGGGCCTACAATGAGCAGTTCTTC. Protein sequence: CSANRGAYNEQFF.